This passage covers 27 T cell receptor beta chains from one sample sequenced in a study of regulatory T cells in long-lasting Graves disease. Arm-PCR of CDR3 regions and iRepertoire HTBI primers were the basis on which TCR beta libraries were built. One entry per CDR3 protein results from TCRdb running MiXCR on the multiplex PCR reads. This table has roughly 400,000 distinct CDR3 sequences, over 14% appearing once. Noted time point: newly diagnosed GD, antithyroid drugs for less than 3 months. Construction of the TCR library relied on RNA isolated from PBMCs. This sample was shared with a second study, whose subject was T cells in Graves' hyperthyroidism and ophthalmopathy.

Material: peripheral blood mononuclear cells (PBMCs), obtained at new diagnosis, from a patient treated with antithyroid drugs. The receptors were gathered from a woman aged 40 to 50 with Graves disease.

The table lists this clonotype with a count of one. The V call is TRBV5-1, the J call TRBJ1-2; 10 bases line up with TRBD1. Losses at the gene ends were 4 bases for V and 1 base for J; bases not matched to a gene: 7. Germline V CDR1 and CDR2: SGHRS, YFSETQ. The CDR3 sequence is 16 residues long. The CDR3 DNA sequence: TGCGCCAGCAGCGATTGGGACAGGGGCAATAACTATGGCTACACCTTC. Translated, it gives CASSDWDRGNNYGYTF.

This chain uses TRBV4-1 with TRBJ2-7, with D uncertain. CDR1 is MGHRA and CDR2 is YSYEKL in the germline V gene. The CDR3 contains 16 residues. Trimming cost V 1 base and J 4 bases, with 17 bases left between them. The CDR3 protein is CASSQGGTTGIYEQYF. CDR3 DNA: TGCGCCAGCAGCCAAGGAGGCACAACTGGGATATACGAGCAGTACTTC.

This clonotype was seen only a few times. This chain joins TRBV20-1 and TRBJ2-5; D is uncertain. This CDR3 comprises 14 residues. CDR1 is DFQATT, CDR2 SNEGSKA, per germline (reference sequence). V was pared by 0 bases and J by 5 bases, with 13 bases between. The CDR3 sequence: CSARDLGSGETQYF. DNA of the CDR3: TGCAGTGCTAGAGATCTAGGGTCCGGGGAGACCCAGTACTTC.

In this sample, this clonotype turned up a few times. This chain connects TRBV6-2 or TRBV6-3 to TRBJ2-1; 9 nucleotides line up with TRBD1. Germline V gene sequence: CDR1 MNHEY, CDR2 SVGEGT. The CDR3 sequence is 13 residues long. Trimming cost V 11 bases and J 5 bases; bases outside gene matches: 7. CDR3 in amino acids: CAVEGQGHNEQFF. DNA for the CDR3: TGTGCCGTCGAAGGACAGGGGCACAATGAGCAGTTCTTC.

This clonotype was seen ten or more times. The CDR3 spells CASRIGGGAGELFF. DNA of the CDR3: TGTGCCAGCAGAATAGGCGGTGGGGCCGGGGAGCTGTTTTTT. The chain recombines TRBV28 with TRBJ2-2; no reliable D call. Germline loops: CDR1 MDHEN, CDR2 SYDVKM. V dropped 6 bases and J dropped 6 bases, with 14 bases sitting between them. The CDR3 is 14 residues long.

Written as DNA, the CDR3 is TGCAGCGTTCCCAGAGGGCTCGCTGCCTACAATGAGCAGTTCTTC. Encoded protein: CSVPRGLAAYNEQFF. The chain recombines TRBV29-1 with TRBJ2-1; a weak D match, TRBD2 (5 bases). The CDR3 has 15 residues. In germline, CDR1 is SQVTM, CDR2 ANQGSEA. The V end was cut by 5 bases, the J end by 2 bases, with 16 bases between.

The rearrangement uses TRBV11-2 and TRBJ1-4; 9 bases agree with TRBD1. Germline CDR1 is SGHAT and CDR2 is FQNNGV. J lost 14 bases, V lost 4 bases, and 14 bases had no gene match. This CDR3 has 15 residues. The CDR3 DNA follows: TGTGCCAGCAGCTCCGGACAGGGGCAACCACTTGGGCTGTTTTTT. Translating gives CASSSGQGQPLGLFF.

This clonotype was seen repeatedly, ten times or more. The chain employs TRBV19 and TRBJ1-2, with D unresolved. Trimming took off 6 bases at V and 0 bases at J, with 14 bases between the two ends. The CDR3 spans 15 residues. Germline loops: CDR1 LNHDA, CDR2 SQIVND (reference sequence). CDR3 amino acids: CASRAGPETNYGYTF. The CDR3 bases are TGTGCCAGTAGGGCCGGGCCCGAGACTAACTATGGCTACACCTTC.

In regard to this clonotype: A read error may explain this, as a much larger clone is one base away. This chain uses TRBV3-1 with TRBJ2-7; 7 nucleotides line up with TRBD1. This CDR3 is built from 14 residues. J was trimmed by 5 bases and V by 2 bases; bases with no gene match: 6. CDR1 is LGHDT, CDR2 YNNKEL, per germline (reference sequence). The CDR3 loop is CASSQRQGIHEQYF. DNA of the CDR3: TGTGCCAGCAGCCAACGACAGGGTATCCACGAGCAGTACTTC.

This clonotype was seen only a few times. CDR3 DNA: TGTGCCAGCAGTTTATCCCCGCTAGCGGGAGAGGAGCAGTTCTTC. Translation gives CASSLSPLAGEEQFF. The rearrangement joins TRBV27 to TRBJ2-1, with TRBD2 matching over 10 bases. V lost 0 bases, J lost 10 bases, and 6 bases stayed unmatched. The CDR3 covers 15 residues. Germline V gives CDR1 MNHEY, CDR2 SMNVEV (reference sequence).

The chain uses TRBV28 and TRBJ1-3; D is uncertain. The CDR3 has 16 amino acids. Trimming cost V 3 bases and J 0 bases, with 12 bases left between them. The germline CDR1 and CDR2 sequences are MDHEN and SYDVKM. The CDR3 here is CASSFSDTSSGNTIYF. CDR3 nucleotides: TGTGCCAGCAGTTTTTCTGACACTTCCTCTGGAAACACCATATATTTT.

The CDR3 DNA is TGTGCCAGCAGCTTAGCTGCCTCGTGGCAGGGGGCGAAGGAGCAGTACTTC. It encodes CASSLAASWQGAKEQYF. The V and J genes are TRBV7-2 and TRBJ2-7, with 8 positions matching TRBD1. The CDR3 is 17 residues long. Germline CDR1 is SGHTA and CDR2 is FQGNSA. Losses at the gene ends were 0 bases for V and 7 bases for J; bases not matched to a gene: 14.

This clonotype was seen ten or more times. This rearrangement joins TRBV27 to TRBJ2-7; D possibly uses TRBD1 or TRBD2 (5 bases each). The germline V gene encodes CDR1 MNHEY and CDR2 SMNVEV (reference sequence). CDR3 length equals 14 residues. V was pared by 2 bases and J by 2 bases, with 10 bases between. As DNA, the CDR3 is TGTGCCAGCAGTTTAGAGGGGATGCCCTACGAGCAGTACTTC. Its translation: CASSLEGMPYEQYF.

There are many counts of this clonotype. This rearrangement joins TRBV2 to TRBJ2-7, with 14 bases fitting TRBD2. This CDR3 is built from 16 residues. CDR1 is SNHLY, CDR2 FYNNEI, per germline. J was trimmed by 2 bases and V by 8 bases; bases with no gene match: 8. CDR3 sequence: CASSGLAGEFTYEQYF. For the CDR3, the DNA is TGTGCCAGCTCGGGACTAGCGGGGGAATTTACCTACGAGCAGTACTTC. The full variable domain, rest sourced from reference TRBV2 and TRBJ2-7, is EPEVTQTPSHQVTQMGQEVILRCVPISNHLYFYWYRQILGQKVEFLVSFYNNEISEKSEIFDDQFSVERPDGSNFTLKIRSTKLEDSAMYFCASSGLAGEFTYEQYFGPGTRLTVT.

This clonotype was counted many times. The chain links TRBV19 to TRBJ1-1; TRBD1 might be the D (5 bases). This CDR3 spans 16 amino acids. V lost 5 bases and J 2 bases, leaving 18 bases between the germline ends. Germline V CDR1 and CDR2: LNHDA, SQIVND (reference sequence). This CDR3 is CASSPIPTVINTEAFF. For the CDR3, the DNA is TGTGCCAGTAGTCCCATCCCGACAGTAATAAACACTGAAGCTTTCTTT.

This clonotype was counted at least ten times. The V and J genes are TRBV2 and TRBJ1-1; D is unclear. CDR1 is SNHLY, CDR2 FYNNEI, per germline. V was trimmed by 4 bases and J by 8 bases, leaving 8 bases between them. The CDR3 loop spans 11 amino acids. The CDR3 here is CASSVGREAFF. The CDR3 DNA reads TGTGCCAGCAGTGTTGGAAGGGAAGCTTTCTTT.

This clonotype was detected ten times or more. DNA for the CDR3: TGTGCCAGCGATAGGGCAGGTTCCTATAATTCACCCCTCCACTTT. It codes for CASDRAGSYNSPLHF. The chain joins TRBV11-3 to TRBJ1-6; D not certain. The CDR3 is made up of 15 amino acids. V lost 8 bases, J lost 1 base, and 12 bases lay in between. Looked up from germline, CDR1 is SGHNT and CDR2 is YENEEA.

At least ten counts were recorded for this clonotype. V and J are TRBV6-5 and TRBJ1-1; maybe TRBD1 (6 bases). Germline-derived CDR1 and CDR2 are MNHEY and SVGAGI. The CDR3 is 14 amino acids. V gave up 1 base and J gave up 3 bases, with 9 bases separating them. In nucleotides, the CDR3 is TGTGCCAGCAGTTACTACAGGGAGGACACTGAAGCTTTCTTT. This sequence encodes CASSYYREDTEAFF.

This clonotype was counted many times. This rearrangement joins TRBV7-3 to TRBJ2-1, with 15 bases matching TRBD2. The CDR3 sequence is 18 residues long. Looked up from germline, CDR1 is SGHTA and CDR2 is FQGTGA. Trimming cost V 2 bases and J 4 bases; bases outside gene matches: 6. CDR3 DNA sequence: TGTGCCAGCAGCTTAGTGGGACTAGCGGGAGGTAGATACAATGAGCAGTTCTTC. Protein: CASSLVGLAGGRYNEQFF.

In regard to this clonotype: A far larger clone is a single base away, which makes a read error likely. The V gene is TRBV2, the J gene TRBJ2-7; 8 bases map to TRBD1. This CDR3 region has 16 residues. The V and J ends lost 5 bases and 3 bases, in that order; junction bases with no gene match: 12. Germline CDR1 is SNHLY and CDR2 is FYNNEI. The CDR3 region is CASSLIWDRLFYEQYF. The CDR3 nucleotides read TGTGCCAGCAGTTTAATCTGGGACAGGCTCTTCTACGAGCAGTACTTC.

This clonotype showed up many times. CDR3 DNA: TGCGCCAGCAGCAGGGGGGGGAGGGGGGATGAAGCTTTCTTT. This sequence encodes CASSRGGRGDEAFF. The V call is TRBV5-1, the J call TRBJ1-1; D is perhaps TRBD1 (6 bases). Germline loops: CDR1 SGHRS, CDR2 YFSETQ. V was trimmed by 4 bases and J by 7 bases, leaving 17 bases between them. The CDR3 covers 14 residues. Using reference TRBV5-1 and TRBJ1-1 for the parts outside the CDR3, the full variable domain is KAGVTQTPRYLIKTRGQQVTLSCSPISGHRSVSWYQQTPGQGLQFLFEYFSETQRNKGNFPGRFSGRQFSNSRSEMNVSTLELGDSALYLCASSRGGRGDEAFFGQGTRLTVV.

Only a few counts were recorded for this clonotype. The chain joins TRBV28 to TRBJ2-7, with TRBD2 identical over 7 bases. The CDR3 runs 14 residues. Germline CDR1 reads MDHEN; CDR2 reads SYDVKM. The trim removed 3 bases at V and 6 bases at J, leaving 8 bases unmatched. The CDR3 protein is CASSLTGEGFEQYF. CDR3 coding DNA: TGTGCCAGCAGTTTGACGGGGGAGGGCTTCGAGCAGTACTTC.

As for this clonotype: A read error is possible here, since a much larger clone lies one base away. The CDR3 is CASSETPNPGSNEKLFF. For the CDR3, the DNA is TGTGCCAGCAGTGAAACTCCAAATCCAGGGTCTAATGAAAAACTGTTTTTT. The chain combines TRBV6-2 or TRBV6-3 with TRBJ1-4; perhaps TRBD1 as D (5 bases). Germline CDR1 is MNHEY and CDR2 is SVGEGT. Trimming took off 5 bases at V and 3 bases at J, with 19 bases between the two ends. There are 17 residues in the CDR3.

There are many counts of this clonotype. This chain's CDR3 is CASSYSNSYTDTQYF. The DNA of the CDR3 is TGTGCCAGCAGTTACTCGAATAGCTACACAGATACGCAGTATTTT. This rearrangement joins TRBV6-2 or TRBV6-3 to TRBJ2-3, with D uncertain. This CDR3 spans 15 amino acids. The V end lost 0 bases, the J end lost 2 bases, and 9 bases lay between the germline ends. Germline V gene sequence: CDR1 MNHEY, CDR2 SVGEGT.

This clonotype was found many times. The V gene is TRBV14, the J gene TRBJ2-3, with 8 nucleotides matching TRBD1. The germline CDR1 and CDR2 sequences are SGHDN and FVKESK. After removal of 0 bases from V and 2 bases from J, the junction contained 7 bases not matched to a gene. The CDR3 loop spans 17 amino acids. The CDR3 sequence is CASSQDPRGRVTDTQYF. Here the CDR3 DNA reads TGTGCCAGCAGCCAAGATCCCAGGGGGCGAGTCACAGATACGCAGTATTTT.

This clonotype was detected a few times. The rearrangement joins TRBV10-3 to TRBJ2-6; 7 positions agree with TRBD1. Germline lookup yields CDR1 ENHRY and CDR2 SYGVKD. After removal of 2 bases from V and 4 bases from J, the junction contained 2 bases not matched to a gene. The CDR3 contains 15 residues. Here the CDR3 reads CAISETGDGANVLTF. In DNA, the CDR3 is TGTGCCATCAGTGAGACAGGGGACGGGGCCAACGTCCTGACTTTC.

This rearrangement joins TRBV18 to TRBJ2-7; D is uncertain. Germline CDR1 KGHSH, CDR2 LQKENI. This CDR3 region has 14 residues. V lost 3 bases, J lost 5 bases, and 14 bases lay in between. The CDR3 is CASSPLAAKDEQYF. CDR3 sequence (DNA): TGTGCCAGCTCACCTTTGGCAGCCAAGGACGAGCAGTACTTC. The full variable domain, rest sourced from reference TRBV18 and TRBJ2-7, is NAGVMQNPRHLVRRRGQEARLRCSPMKGHSHVYWYRQLPEEGLKFMVYLQKENIIDESGMPKERFSAEFPKEGPSILRIQQVVRGDSAAYFCASSPLAAKDEQYFGPGTRLTVT.